This T cell receptor (beta chain) was recovered during a study of blood T cell repertoires in COVID-19. About the research overall: In each case, the material was cDNA or gDNA derived from T cells, B-cell-depleted T cells, or PBMCs.

Profiling relied on immunoSEQ multiplex PCR, and the TCRdb table lists in-frame clones only, not all of them. The sample lists 500,000 to 600,000 clones; less than 90% were seen once. The CDR3 runs to 13 residues. With 5 bases removed from V and 5 bases from J, the gap between germline ends came to 12 bases. Seattle cases were enrolled at active infection and followed longitudinally. The specimen sequenced was peripheral blood. The chain couples TRBV12-3 or TRBV12-4 to TRBJ1-1; D is perhaps TRBD1 (6 bases). This sequence was found in a woman between 50 and 59 years old with COVID-19, enrolled during active disease. The CDR3 bases are TGTGCCAGCAGTCCTACGACAGGAACTGAAGCTTTCTTT. Amino acids: CASSPTTGTEAFF.